A selection of T cell receptor beta chains follows, all from one sample in a study of T cell responses to AZD1222 COVID-19 vaccine. TCRdb keeps only in-frame clones here, not all; method: immunoSEQ multiplex PCR. The table has almost 70,000 clones, approximately 87% seen once; the top ten hold nearly 25%. Source: peripheral blood, taken 28 days after the second AZD1222 dose. The receptor set was obtained from an adult who received the AZD1222 COVID-19 vaccine. The CDR3 runs from the conserved cysteine through the conserved F or W. The D gene is left open where the match is weak. The size field is filled for only some rows; it gives once, few, many or a size class.

d_call j_call v_call clone_size cdr3_aa cdr3_nt
TRBD1 TRBJ2-7 TRBV28 once CASSTGEPYEQYF TGTGCCAGCAGTACAGGGGAACCCTACGAGCAGTACTTC
- TRBJ1-2 TRBV29-1 - CSISQNYGYTF TGCAGCATCAGCCAGAACTATGGCTACACCTTC
TRBD2 TRBJ2-2 TRBV10-2 once CATVDTGLAGLTNTGELFF TGCGCCACCGTTGATACCGGACTAGCGGGACTGACGAACACCGGGGAGCTGTTTTTT
- TRBJ2-6 TRBV5-4 - CASSPWGAGANVLTF TGTGCCAGCAGCCCCTGGGGTGCTGGGGCCAACGTCCTGACTTTC
TRBD2 TRBJ2-7 TRBV27 few CASSWTPGLDEQYF TGTGCCAGCAGTTGGACACCGGGACTAGACGAGCAGTACTTC
- TRBJ2-1 TRBV24-1 - CATSEAGYNEQFF TGTGCCACCAGTGAGGCCGGGTACAATGAGCAGTTCTTC
- TRBJ2-2 TRBV12-3/TRBV12-4 - CASSPDSGELFF TGTGCCAGCAGCCCGGATTCCGGGGAGCTGTTTTTT
- TRBJ1-4 TRBV27 once CATRTGLQGLGEKLFF TGTGCCACCCGGACCGGATTACAGGGCCTGGGTGAAAAACTGTTTTTT
- TRBJ1-4 TRBV7-9 - CATSEKLFF TGTGCCACGAGTGAAAAACTGTTTTTT
- TRBJ2-7 TRBV12-3/TRBV12-4 - CASSTAHWDEQYF TGTGCCAGCAGTACCGCCCATTGGGACGAGCAGTACTTC
- TRBJ2-1 TRBV9 once CASSVGDTYNEQFF TGTGCCAGCAGCGTAGGGGATACCTACAATGAGCAGTTCTTC
- TRBJ1-2 TRBV9 - CASSVDSAYGYTF TGTGCCAGCAGCGTAGACAGCGCCTATGGCTACACCTTC
TRBD2 TRBJ2-1 TRBV6-4 - CASSHGEGREQFF TGTGCCAGCTCCCACGGGGAGGGGCGGGAGCAGTTCTTC
- TRBJ1-6 TRBV27 - CASSLWGSRSYNSPLHF TGTGCCAGCAGTTTATGGGGCTCCCGCTCCTATAATTCACCCCTCCACTTT
- TRBJ2-7 TRBV6-5 - CASSYGTYEQYF TGTGCCAGCAGTTACGGAACCTACGAGCAGTACTTC
- TRBJ1-2 TRBV4-2 - CASSQEISYGYTF TGTGCCAGCAGCCAAGAGATCAGCTATGGCTACACCTTC
- TRBJ2-6 TRBV4-2 - CASSPPGGSGANVLTF TGTGCCAGCAGCCCACCCGGAGGGTCCGGGGCCAACGTCCTGACTTTC
- TRBJ2-3 TRBV12-3/TRBV12-4 few CASRETSTDTQYF TGTGCCAGCAGGGAGACTAGCACAGATACGCAGTATTTT
- TRBJ1-2 TRBV6-5 - CASTPSANRLYGYTF TGTGCCAGCACTCCCTCCGCCAATCGCCTCTATGGCTACACCTTC
- TRBJ2-5 TRBV19 - CASSIGISYQETQYF TGTGCCAGTAGTATTGGGATTTCCTATCAAGAGACCCAGTACTTC
- TRBJ1-2 TRBV27 - CASSFKGGYGYTF TGTGCCAGCAGTTTTAAGGGTGGCTATGGCTACACCTTC
- TRBJ2-1 TRBV24-1 - CATSDPTSLNEQFF TGTGCCACCAGTGACCCGACATCCCTCAATGAGCAGTTCTTC
- TRBJ1-1 TRBV29-1 - CSVWDTLNTEAFF TGCAGCGTATGGGACACCTTGAACACTGAAGCTTTCTTT
- TRBJ2-1 TRBV19 - CASTRDRDNPYNEQFF TGTGCCAGTACAAGAGACCGGGACAATCCCTACAATGAGCAGTTCTTC
- TRBJ2-7 TRBV4-1 few CASSQDVVGDGNYEQYF TGCGCCAGCAGCCAAGACGTGGTCGGGGACGGAAACTACGAGCAGTACTTC
- TRBJ2-1 TRBV13 - CASTLAAITNEQFF TGTGCCAGCACGTTGGCAGCAATTACCAATGAGCAGTTCTTC
TRBD1 TRBJ2-7 TRBV6-1 - CASSSGQGLEQYF TGTGCCAGCAGTTCCGGACAGGGCCTCGAGCAGTACTTC
- TRBJ1-2 TRBV7-2 - CASSFTTGQRGYTF TGTGCCAGCAGCTTTACGACAGGCCAGAGGGGCTACACCTTC
- TRBJ2-3 TRBV5-1 - CASSLEGSYGDTQYF TGCGCCAGCAGCTTGGAAGGGTCCTATGGAGATACGCAGTATTTT
- TRBJ2-2 TRBV11-2 - CASSRVFGRAATGELFF TGTGCCAGCAGCCGGGTGTTCGGCAGGGCCGCCACCGGGGAGCTGTTTTTT
- TRBJ1-2 TRBV10-2 - CASSESWAGSNYGYTF TGCGCCAGCAGTGAGTCGTGGGCAGGATCCAACTATGGCTACACCTTC
- TRBJ2-3 TRBV7-8 - CASSLSGARATQYF TGTGCCAGCAGCTTATCAGGGGCCCGAGCTACGCAGTATTTT
TRBD1 TRBJ1-2 TRBV5-1 - CASSSAGQNYGYTF TGCGCCAGCAGCTCGGCGGGACAGAACTATGGCTACACCTTC
- TRBJ1-1 TRBV30 - CACLGLRGDAVYTEAFF TGTGCCTGTCTAGGGTTACGAGGGGACGCCGTGTACACTGAAGCTTTCTTT
- TRBJ1-2 TRBV27 - CASSFSQGYGYTF TGTGCCAGCAGTTTCTCACAGGGCTATGGCTACACCTTC
- TRBJ2-7 TRBV19 - CASSLRPGGSYEQYF TGTGCCAGTAGCCTCCGTCCCGGGGGATCCTACGAGCAGTACTTC
- TRBJ1-4 TRBV5-4 - CASSLQGYKGKLFF TGTGCCAGCAGCTTGCAGGGCTATAAGGGAAAACTGTTTTTT
- TRBJ1-2 TRBV7-9 - CASSFFSGHLYGYTF TGTGCCAGCAGCTTTTTCTCTGGACACCTCTATGGCTACACCTTC
- TRBJ1-2 TRBV10-2 - CASSERVTYNYGYTF TGCGCCAGCAGTGAGAGAGTTACTTATAACTATGGCTACACCTTC
- TRBJ1-5 TRBV2 once CASSTTRNSNQPQHF TGTGCCAGCAGCACTACAAGGAATAGCAATCAGCCCCAGCATTTT
- TRBJ2-3 TRBV29-1 - CSVDRGLTDTQYF TGCAGCGTTGATAGAGGGCTCACAGATACGCAGTATTTT
TRBD2 TRBJ2-7 TRBV5-4 - CASSLLAGGGEQYF TGTGCCAGCAGCTTACTAGCGGGGGGTGGGGAGCAGTACTTC
- TRBJ2-1 TRBV21-1 - CASSNLNEQFF TGTGCCAGCAGCAACCTCAATGAGCAGTTCTTC
- TRBJ2-3 TRBV7-9 - CASSPRGSTDTQYF TGTGCCAGCAGCCCGCGGGGTAGCACAGATACGCAGTATTTT
- TRBJ2-3 TRBV7-9 - CASRGDTDTQYF TGTGCCAGCAGGGGAGACACAGATACGCAGTATTTT
TRBD1 TRBJ2-7 TRBV19 - CASSIGGQGFYEQYF TGTGCCAGTAGTATAGGGGGACAGGGGTTCTACGAGCAGTACTTC
TRBD2 TRBJ2-2 TRBV10-3 once CAIKGLAGGDATGELFF TGTGCCATCAAAGGACTAGCGGGAGGGGACGCCACCGGGGAGCTGTTTTTT